This T cell receptor beta chain was documented in a study of control samples from healthy donors and cancer patients (dated by TCRdb to 2019 to 2021). In the germline V gene (reference sequence), CDR1 corresponds to DFQATT and CDR2 to SNEGSKA. The CDR3 spans 11 residues, from the cysteine through the phenylalanine. The DNA shown is the 33-base CDR3, in frame from base 1. V sheds 3 bases and J sheds 11 bases, leaving 13 bases between their ends. Library method: the immunoSEQ multiplex PCR assay. In its TCRdb copy, this immuneACCESS table keeps in-frame sequences only and misses some clones. Where compared with another copy, unresolved V genes explain less than half of these, and the others have no known cause. This sample has roughly 100,000 clones in its table, and around 89% of those were observed once. The top ten constitute about 8% of the sample. Concerning this clone itself: There is no known antigen for this receptor. No base quality values were provided; no much bigger clone lies one nucleotide off.

The clonotype was recovered from a man aged 25 to 40 in good health. Sequenced sample: blood. This chain is built from TRBV20-1 and TRBJ1-1; possibly the D gene is TRBD1, per 6 matching bases. This receptor has the CDR3 CSARLRGLAFF. The DNA sequence is TGCAGTGCTAGGCTTAGGGGGTTGGCTTTCTTT.